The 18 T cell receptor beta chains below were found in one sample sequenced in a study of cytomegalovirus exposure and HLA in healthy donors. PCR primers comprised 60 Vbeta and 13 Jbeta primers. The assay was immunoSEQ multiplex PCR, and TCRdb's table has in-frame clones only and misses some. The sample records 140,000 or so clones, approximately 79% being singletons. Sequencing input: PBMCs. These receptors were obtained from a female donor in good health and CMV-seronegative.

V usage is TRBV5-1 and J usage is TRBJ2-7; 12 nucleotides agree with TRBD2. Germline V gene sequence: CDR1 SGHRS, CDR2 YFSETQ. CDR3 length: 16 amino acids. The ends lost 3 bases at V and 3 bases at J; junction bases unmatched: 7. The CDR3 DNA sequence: TGCGCCAGCAGCTGGGGCCGACTAGCGGGAGACTACGAGCAGTACTTC. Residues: CASSWGRLAGDYEQYF.

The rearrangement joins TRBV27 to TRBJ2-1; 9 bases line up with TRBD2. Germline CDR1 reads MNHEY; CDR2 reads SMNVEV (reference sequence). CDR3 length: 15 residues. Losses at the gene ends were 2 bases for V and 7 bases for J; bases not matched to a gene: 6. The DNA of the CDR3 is TGTGCCAGCAGTTTAGCGGGAGGGGTTGGGAATGAGCAGTTCTTC. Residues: CASSLAGGVGNEQFF.

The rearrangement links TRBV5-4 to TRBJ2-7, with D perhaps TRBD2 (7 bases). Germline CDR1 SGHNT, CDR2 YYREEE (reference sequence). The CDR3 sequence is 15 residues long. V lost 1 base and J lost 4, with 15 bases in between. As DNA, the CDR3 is TGTGCCAGCAGCTTGATCCAGGGAGGGGGGTACGAGCAGTACTTC. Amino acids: CASSLIQGGGYEQYF.

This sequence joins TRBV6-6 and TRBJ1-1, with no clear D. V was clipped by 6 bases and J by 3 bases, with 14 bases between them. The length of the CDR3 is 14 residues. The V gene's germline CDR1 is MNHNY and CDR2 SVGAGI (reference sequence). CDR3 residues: CASSWGGIYTEAFF. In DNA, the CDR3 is TGTGCCAGCAGCTGGGGAGGGATATACACTGAAGCTTTCTTT.

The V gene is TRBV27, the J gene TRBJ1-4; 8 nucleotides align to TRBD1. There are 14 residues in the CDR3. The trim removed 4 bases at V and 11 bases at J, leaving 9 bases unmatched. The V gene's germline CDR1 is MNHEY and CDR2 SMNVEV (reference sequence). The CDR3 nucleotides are TGTGCCAGCAGTTCACGGACAGGGCTTGAGAAACTGTTTTTT. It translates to CASSSRTGLEKLFF.

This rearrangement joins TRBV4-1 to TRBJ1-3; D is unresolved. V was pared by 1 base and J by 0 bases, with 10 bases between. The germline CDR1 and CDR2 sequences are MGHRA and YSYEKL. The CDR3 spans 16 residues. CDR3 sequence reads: CASSQAFGSSGNTIYF. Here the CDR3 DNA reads TGCGCCAGCAGCCAAGCTTTTGGTAGCTCTGGAAACACCATATATTTT.

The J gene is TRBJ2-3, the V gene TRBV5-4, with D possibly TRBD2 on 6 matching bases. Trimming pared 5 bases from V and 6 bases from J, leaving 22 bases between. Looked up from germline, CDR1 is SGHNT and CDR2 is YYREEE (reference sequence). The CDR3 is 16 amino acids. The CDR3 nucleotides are TGTGCCAGCAGATTCAGCCTAGCGTCAAACAGGGATACGCAGTATTTT. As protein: CASRFSLASNRDTQYF.

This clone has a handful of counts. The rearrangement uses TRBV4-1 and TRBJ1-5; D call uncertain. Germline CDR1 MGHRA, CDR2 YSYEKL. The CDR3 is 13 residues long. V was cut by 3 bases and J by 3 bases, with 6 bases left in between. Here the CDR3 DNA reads TGCGCCAGCAGCCACACTAACAATCAGCCCCAGCATTTT. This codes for CASSHTNNQPQHF.

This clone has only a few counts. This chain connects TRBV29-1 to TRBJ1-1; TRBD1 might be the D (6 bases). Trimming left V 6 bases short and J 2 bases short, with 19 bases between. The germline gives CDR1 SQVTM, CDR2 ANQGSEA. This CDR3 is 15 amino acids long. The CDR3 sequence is CSVLGQPNINTEAFF. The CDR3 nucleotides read TGCAGCGTGCTCGGACAGCCGAATATAAACACTGAAGCTTTCTTT.

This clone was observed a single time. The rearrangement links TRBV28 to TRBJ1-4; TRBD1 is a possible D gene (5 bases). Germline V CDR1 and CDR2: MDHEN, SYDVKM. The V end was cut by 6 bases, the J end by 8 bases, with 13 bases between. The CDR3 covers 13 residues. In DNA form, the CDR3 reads TGTGCCAGCAGCCTGGACATTAGCGAAAAACTGTTTTTT. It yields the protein CASSLDISEKLFF.

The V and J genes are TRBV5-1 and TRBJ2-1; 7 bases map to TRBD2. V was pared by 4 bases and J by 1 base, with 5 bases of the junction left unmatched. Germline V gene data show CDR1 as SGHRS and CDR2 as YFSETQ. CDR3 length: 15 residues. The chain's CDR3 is CASSRDGGSYNEQFF. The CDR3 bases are TGCGCCAGCAGCCGGGACGGGGGGTCCTACAATGAGCAGTTCTTC.

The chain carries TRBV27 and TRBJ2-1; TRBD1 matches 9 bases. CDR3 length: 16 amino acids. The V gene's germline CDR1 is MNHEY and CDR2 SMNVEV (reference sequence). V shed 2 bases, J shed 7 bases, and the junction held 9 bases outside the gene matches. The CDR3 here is CASSLLPGQGANEQFF. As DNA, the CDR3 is TGTGCCAGCAGTTTACTACCGGGACAGGGCGCTAATGAGCAGTTCTTC.

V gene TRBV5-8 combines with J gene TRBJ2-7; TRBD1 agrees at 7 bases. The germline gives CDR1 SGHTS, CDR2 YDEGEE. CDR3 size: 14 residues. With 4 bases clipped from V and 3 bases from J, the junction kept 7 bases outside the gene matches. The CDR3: CASSVGTVVYEQYF. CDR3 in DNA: TGTGCCAGCAGCGTTGGGACAGTGGTCTACGAGCAGTACTTC. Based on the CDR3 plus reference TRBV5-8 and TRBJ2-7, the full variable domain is EAGVTQSPTHLIKTRGQQATLRCSPISGHTSVYWYQQALGLGLQFLLWYDEGEERNRGNFPPRFSGRQFPNYSSELNVNALELEDSALYLCASSVGTVVYEQYFGPGTRLTVT.

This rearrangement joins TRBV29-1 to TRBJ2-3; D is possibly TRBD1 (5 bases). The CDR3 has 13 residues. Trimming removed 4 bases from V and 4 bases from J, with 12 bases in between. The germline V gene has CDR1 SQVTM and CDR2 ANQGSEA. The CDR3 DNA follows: TGCAGCGTTGTAGGGGTCACCTCAGATACGCAGTATTTT. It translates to CSVVGVTSDTQYF.

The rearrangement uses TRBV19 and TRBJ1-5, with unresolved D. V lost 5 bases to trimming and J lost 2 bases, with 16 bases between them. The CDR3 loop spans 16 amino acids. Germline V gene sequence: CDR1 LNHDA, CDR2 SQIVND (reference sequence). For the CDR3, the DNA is TGTGCCAGTAGTGCCCTCTCGAACAGAGGCAATCAGCCCCAGCATTTT. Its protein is CASSALSNRGNQPQHF.

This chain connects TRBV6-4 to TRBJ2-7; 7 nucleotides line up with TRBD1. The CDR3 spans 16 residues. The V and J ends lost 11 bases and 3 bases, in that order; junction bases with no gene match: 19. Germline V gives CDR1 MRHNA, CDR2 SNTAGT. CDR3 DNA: TGTGCCCGCACCTCCCCCAGGGCGAGGGGGCTCTACGAGCAGTACTTC. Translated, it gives CARTSPRARGLYEQYF.

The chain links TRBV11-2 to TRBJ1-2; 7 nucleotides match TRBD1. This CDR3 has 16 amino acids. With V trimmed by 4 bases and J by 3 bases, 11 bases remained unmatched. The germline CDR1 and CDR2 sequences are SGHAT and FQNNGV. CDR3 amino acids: CASSSSWTGPHYGYTF. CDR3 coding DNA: TGTGCCAGCAGCTCTTCCTGGACAGGCCCCCACTATGGCTACACCTTC.

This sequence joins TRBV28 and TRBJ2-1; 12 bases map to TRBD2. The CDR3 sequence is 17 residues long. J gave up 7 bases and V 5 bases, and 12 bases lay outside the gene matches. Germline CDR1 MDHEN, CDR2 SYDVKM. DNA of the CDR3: TGTGCCAGCAGTCCCGTAGTGCTGACTAGCGGGAGTAATGAGCAGTTCTTC. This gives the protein CASSPVVLTSGSNEQFF.